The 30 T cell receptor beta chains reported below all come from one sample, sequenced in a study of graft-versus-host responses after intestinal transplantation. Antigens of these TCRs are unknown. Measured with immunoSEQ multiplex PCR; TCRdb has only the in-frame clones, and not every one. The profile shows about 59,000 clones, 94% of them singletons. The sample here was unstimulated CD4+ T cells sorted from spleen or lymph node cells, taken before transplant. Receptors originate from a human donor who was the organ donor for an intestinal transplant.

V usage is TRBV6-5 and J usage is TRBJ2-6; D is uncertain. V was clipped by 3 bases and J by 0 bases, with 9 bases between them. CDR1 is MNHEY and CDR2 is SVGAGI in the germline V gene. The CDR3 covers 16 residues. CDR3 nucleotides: TGTGCCAGCAGTTATAGCTCCTACTCTGGGGCCAACGTCCTGACTTTC. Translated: CASSYSSYSGANVLTF.

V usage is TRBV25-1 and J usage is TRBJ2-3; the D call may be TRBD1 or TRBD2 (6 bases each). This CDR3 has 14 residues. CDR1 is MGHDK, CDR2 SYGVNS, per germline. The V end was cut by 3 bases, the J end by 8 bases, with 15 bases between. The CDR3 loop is CASSEFWGAVTQYF. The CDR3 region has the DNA TGTGCCAGCAGTGAGTTTTGGGGGGCCGTTACGCAGTATTTT.

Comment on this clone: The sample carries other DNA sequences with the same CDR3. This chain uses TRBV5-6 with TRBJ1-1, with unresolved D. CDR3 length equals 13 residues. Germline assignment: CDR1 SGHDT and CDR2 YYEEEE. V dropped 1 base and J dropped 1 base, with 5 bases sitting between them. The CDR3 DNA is TGTGCCAGCAGCTTGCGCAGGAACACTGAAGCTTTCTTT. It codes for CASSLRRNTEAFF.

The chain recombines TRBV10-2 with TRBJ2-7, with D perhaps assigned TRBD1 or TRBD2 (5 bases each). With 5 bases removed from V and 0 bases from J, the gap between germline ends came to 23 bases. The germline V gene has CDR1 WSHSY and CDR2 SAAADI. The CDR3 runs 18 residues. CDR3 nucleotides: TGCGCCAGCAGTCTCCCTCCGGCCTCGGGACGGATCTCCTACGAGCAGTACTTC. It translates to CASSLPPASGRISYEQYF.

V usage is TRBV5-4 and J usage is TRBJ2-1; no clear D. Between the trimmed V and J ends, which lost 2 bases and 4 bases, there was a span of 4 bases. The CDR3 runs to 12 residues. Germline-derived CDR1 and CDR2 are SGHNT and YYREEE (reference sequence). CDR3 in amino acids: CASSFDYNEQFF. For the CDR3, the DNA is TGTGCCAGCAGCTTTGATTACAATGAGCAGTTCTTC.

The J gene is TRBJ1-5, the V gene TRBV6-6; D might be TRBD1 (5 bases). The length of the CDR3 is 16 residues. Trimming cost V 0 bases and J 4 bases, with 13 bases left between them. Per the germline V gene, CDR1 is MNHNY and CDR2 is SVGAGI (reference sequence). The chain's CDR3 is CASSYSTGGENQPQHF. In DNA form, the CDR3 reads TGTGCCAGCAGTTACTCGACCGGGGGTGAGAATCAGCCCCAGCATTTT.

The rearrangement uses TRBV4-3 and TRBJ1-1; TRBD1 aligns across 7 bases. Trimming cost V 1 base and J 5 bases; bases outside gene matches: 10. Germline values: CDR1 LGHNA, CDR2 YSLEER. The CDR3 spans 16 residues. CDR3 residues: CASSQGPTGKRTEAFF. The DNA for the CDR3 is TGCGCCAGCAGCCAAGGTCCGACAGGGAAACGTACTGAAGCTTTCTTT.

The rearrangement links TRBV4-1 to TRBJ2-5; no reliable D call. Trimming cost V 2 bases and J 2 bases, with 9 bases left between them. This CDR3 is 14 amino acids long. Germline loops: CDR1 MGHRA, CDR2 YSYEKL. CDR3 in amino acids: CASSQWTRQETQYF. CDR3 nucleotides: TGCGCCAGCAGCCAATGGACCCGACAAGAGACCCAGTACTTC.

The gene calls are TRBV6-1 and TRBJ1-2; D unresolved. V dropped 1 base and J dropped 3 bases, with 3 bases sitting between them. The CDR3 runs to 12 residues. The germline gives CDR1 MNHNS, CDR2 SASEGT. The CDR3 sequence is CASSEGYYGYTF. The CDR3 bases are TGTGCCAGCAGTGAAGGGTACTATGGCTACACCTTC.

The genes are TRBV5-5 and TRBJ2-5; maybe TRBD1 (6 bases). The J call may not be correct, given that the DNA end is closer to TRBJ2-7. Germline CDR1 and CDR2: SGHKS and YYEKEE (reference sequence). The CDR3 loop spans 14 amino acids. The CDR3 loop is CASSLGGQFIEQYF. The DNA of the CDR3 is TGTGCCAGCAGCTTGGGGGGACAATTCATCGAGCAGTACTTC.

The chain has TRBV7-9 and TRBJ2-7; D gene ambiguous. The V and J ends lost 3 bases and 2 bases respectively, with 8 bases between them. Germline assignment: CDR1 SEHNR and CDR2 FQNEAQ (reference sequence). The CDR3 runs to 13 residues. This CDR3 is CASSLGRTYEQYF. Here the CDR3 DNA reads TGTGCCAGCAGCTTGGGCAGGACCTACGAGCAGTACTTC. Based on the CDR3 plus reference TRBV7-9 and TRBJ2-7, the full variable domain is DTGVSQNPRHKITKRGQNVTFRCDPISEHNRLYWYRQTLGQGPEFLTYFQNEAQLEKSRLLSDRFSAERPKGSFSTLEIQRTEQGDSAMYLCASSLGRTYEQYFGPGTRLTVT.

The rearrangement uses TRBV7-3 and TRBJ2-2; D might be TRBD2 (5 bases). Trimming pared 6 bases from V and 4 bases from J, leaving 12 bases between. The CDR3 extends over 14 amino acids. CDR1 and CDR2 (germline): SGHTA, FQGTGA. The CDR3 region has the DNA TGTGCCAGCAGACTAGGGCCGACCACCGGGGAGCTGTTTTTT. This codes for CASRLGPTTGELFF.

The CDR3 coding sequence is TGTGCCAGCAGCTTGAGGTGGCCCGCGGAGGGCACAGATACGCAGTATTTT. This encodes CASSLRWPAEGTDTQYF. The V and J genes are TRBV7-8 and TRBJ2-3; possibly TRBD2 for D (5 bases). The germline V gene has CDR1 SGHVS and CDR2 FQNEAQ. The V gene lost 3 bases and the J gene lost 1 base, with 17 bases spanning the gap. The CDR3 contains 17 residues.

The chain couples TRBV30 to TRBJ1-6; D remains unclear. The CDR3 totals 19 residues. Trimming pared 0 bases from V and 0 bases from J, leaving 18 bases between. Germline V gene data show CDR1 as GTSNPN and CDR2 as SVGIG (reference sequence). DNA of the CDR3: TGTGCCTGGAGTGTACGTTGGGAAACACCGAGCTCCTATAATTCACCCCTCCACTTT. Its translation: CAWSVRWETPSSYNSPLHF. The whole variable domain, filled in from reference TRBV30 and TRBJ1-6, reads SQTIHQWPATLVQPVGSPLSLECTVEGTSNPNLYWYRQAAGRGLQLLFYSVGIGQISSEVPQNLSASRPQDRQFILSSKKLLLSDSGFYLCAWSVRWETPSSYNSPLHFGNGTRLTVT.

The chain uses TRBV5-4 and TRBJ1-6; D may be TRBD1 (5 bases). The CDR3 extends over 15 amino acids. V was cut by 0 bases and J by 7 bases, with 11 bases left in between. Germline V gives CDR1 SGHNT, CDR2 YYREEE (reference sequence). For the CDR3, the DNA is TGTGCCAGCAGCTTGGACCGGGGCCCCAATTCACCCCTCCACTTT. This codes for CASSLDRGPNSPLHF.

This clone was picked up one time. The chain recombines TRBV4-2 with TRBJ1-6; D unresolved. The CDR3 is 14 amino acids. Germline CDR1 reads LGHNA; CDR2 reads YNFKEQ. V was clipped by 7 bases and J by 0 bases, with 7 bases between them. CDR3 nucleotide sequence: TGTGCCAGCAATTTGGTCTCCTATAATTCACCCCTCCACTTT. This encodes CASNLVSYNSPLHF.

The CDR3 spells CASSFPQDTQYF. The CDR3 DNA follows: TGTGCCAGCAGCTTCCCCCAGGATACGCAGTATTTT. The rearrangement links TRBV11-3 to TRBJ2-3; D ambiguous. Germline lookup yields CDR1 SGHNT and CDR2 YENEEA. CDR3 length: 12 amino acids. Trimming shortened V by 3 bases and J by 6 bases, and 7 bases separated the two germline ends.

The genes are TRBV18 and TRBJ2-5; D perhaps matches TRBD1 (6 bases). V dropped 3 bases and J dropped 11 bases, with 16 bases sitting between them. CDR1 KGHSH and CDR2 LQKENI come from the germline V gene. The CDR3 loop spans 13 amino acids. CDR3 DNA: TGTGCCAGCTCACCTCTGGGGGCAGGGGAGCAGTACTTC. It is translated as CASSPLGAGEQYF.

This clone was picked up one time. The CDR3 sequence is CASSLGAGPTGELFF. In nucleotides, the CDR3 is TGTGCCAGCAGCTTAGGGGCGGGCCCCACCGGGGAGCTGTTTTTT. The rearrangement joins TRBV7-6 to TRBJ2-2; a weak D match, TRBD2 (5 bases). Trimming shortened V by 1 base and J by 4 bases, and 10 bases separated the two germline ends. The germline V gene has CDR1 SGHVS and CDR2 FNYEAQ. This CDR3 is built from 15 residues.

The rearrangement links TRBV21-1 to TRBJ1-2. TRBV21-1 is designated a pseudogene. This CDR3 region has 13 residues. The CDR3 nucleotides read TGTGCCAGCAGCATAGAGGAAAACTATGGCTACACCTTC. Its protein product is CASSIEENYGYTF.

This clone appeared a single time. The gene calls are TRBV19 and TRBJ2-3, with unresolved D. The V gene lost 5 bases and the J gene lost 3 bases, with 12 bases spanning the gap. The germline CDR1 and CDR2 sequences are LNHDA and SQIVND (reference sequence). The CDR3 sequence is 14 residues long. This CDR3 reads CASSPGPKTDTQYF. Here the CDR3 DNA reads TGTGCCAGTAGTCCCGGTCCAAAAACAGATACGCAGTATTTT.

In DNA, the CDR3 is TGTGCCAGCAGCTTCACAGGGGGGTTCGGCTACACCTTC. Encoded protein: CASSFTGGFGYTF. The chain recombines TRBV7-3 with TRBJ1-2; 8 bases are shared with TRBD1. Germline V gene lookup returns CDR1 SGHTA and CDR2 FQGTGA. CDR3 length: 13 amino acids. J gave up 8 bases and V 3 bases, and 5 bases lay outside the gene matches. The entire variable domain, with the rest obtained from reference TRBV7-3 and TRBJ1-2, is as follows: GAGVSQTPSNKVTEKGKYVELRCDPISGHTALYWYRQSLGQGPEFLIYFQGTGAADDSGLPNDRFFAVRPEGSVSTLKIQRTERGDSAVYLCASSFTGGFGYTFGSGTRLTVV.

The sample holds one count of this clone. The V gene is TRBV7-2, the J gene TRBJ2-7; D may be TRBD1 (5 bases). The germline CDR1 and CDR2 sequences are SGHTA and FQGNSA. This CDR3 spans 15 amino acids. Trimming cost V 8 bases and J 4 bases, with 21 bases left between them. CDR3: CASGPRGSSRYEQYF. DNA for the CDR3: TGTGCCAGCGGACCAAGGGGCTCTTCCCGATACGAGCAGTACTTC.

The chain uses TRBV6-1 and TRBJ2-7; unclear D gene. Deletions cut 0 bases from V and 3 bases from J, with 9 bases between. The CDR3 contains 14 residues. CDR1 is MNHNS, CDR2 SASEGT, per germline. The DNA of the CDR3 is TGTGCCAGCAGTGAAGCGCTTTGGGGCTACGAGCAGTACTTC. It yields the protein CASSEALWGYEQYF.

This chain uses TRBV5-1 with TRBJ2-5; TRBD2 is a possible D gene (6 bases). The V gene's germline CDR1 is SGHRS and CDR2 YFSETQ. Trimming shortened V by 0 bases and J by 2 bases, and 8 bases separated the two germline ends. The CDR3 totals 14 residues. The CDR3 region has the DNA TGCGCCAGCAGCTTGGTACGGGGGCAAGAGACCCAGTACTTC. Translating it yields CASSLVRGQETQYF.

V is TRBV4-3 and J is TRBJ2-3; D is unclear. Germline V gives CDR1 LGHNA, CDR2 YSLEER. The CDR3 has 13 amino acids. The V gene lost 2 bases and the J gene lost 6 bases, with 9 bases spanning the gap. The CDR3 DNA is TGCGCCAGCAGCCAAAGGTCACCCGATACGCAGTATTTT. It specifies CASSQRSPDTQYF.

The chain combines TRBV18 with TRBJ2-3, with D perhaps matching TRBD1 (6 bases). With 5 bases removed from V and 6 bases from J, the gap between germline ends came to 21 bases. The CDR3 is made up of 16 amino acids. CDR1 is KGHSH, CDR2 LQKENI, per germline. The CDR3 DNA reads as TGTGCCAGCTCATCCACCGAGGGCAGGGGTAAGGATACGCAGTATTTT. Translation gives CASSSTEGRGKDTQYF. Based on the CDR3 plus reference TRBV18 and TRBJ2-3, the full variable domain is NAGVMQNPRHLVRRRGQEARLRCSPMKGHSHVYWYRQLPEEGLKFMVYLQKENIIDESGMPKERFSAEFPKEGPSILRIQQVVRGDSAAYFCASSSTEGRGKDTQYFGPGTRLTVL.

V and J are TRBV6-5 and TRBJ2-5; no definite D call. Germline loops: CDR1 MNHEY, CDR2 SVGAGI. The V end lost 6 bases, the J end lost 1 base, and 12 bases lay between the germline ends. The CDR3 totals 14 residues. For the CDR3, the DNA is TGTGCCAGCAGAATGGGCGGAGCCCAAGAGACCCAGTACTTC. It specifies CASRMGGAQETQYF.

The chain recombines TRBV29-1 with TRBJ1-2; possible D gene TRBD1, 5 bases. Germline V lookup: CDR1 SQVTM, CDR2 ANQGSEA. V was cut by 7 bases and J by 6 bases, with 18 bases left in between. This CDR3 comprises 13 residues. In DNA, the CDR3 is TGCAGCGCACCGGGGGAGGGTCGCGATGGCTACACCTTC. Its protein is CSAPGEGRDGYTF.

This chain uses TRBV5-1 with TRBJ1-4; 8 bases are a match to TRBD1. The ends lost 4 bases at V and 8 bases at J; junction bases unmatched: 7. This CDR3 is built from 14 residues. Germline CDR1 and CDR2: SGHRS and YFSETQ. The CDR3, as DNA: TGCGCCAGCAGCCACGGGACAGGAGGGGAAAAACTGTTTTTT. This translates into CASSHGTGGEKLFF.